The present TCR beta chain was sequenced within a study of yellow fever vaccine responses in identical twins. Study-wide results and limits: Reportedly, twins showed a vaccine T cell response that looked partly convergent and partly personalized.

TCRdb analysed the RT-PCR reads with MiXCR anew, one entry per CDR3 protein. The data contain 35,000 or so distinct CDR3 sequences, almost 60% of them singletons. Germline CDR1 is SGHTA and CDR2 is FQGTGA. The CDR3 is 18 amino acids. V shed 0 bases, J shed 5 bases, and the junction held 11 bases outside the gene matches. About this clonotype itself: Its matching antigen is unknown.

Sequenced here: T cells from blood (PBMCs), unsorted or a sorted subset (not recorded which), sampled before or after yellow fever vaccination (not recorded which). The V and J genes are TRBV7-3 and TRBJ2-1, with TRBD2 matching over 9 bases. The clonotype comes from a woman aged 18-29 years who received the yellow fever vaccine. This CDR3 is CASSLTSRVTSGNNEQFF. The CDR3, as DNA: TGTGCCAGCAGCTTAACGTCTCGAGTGACTAGCGGTAACAATGAGCAGTTCTTC.